This T cell receptor beta chain is drawn from a study of blood T cell repertoires in COVID-19. Study background: The origin of the acute and convalescent COVID-19 samples was the United States, Italy and Spain. T cells, B-cell-depleted T cells, or PBMCs supplied cDNA or gDNA.

Recovery meant two consecutive negative NP/OP PCR tests, professional clearance, or resolved symptoms. CDR3 length: 15 residues. V lost 3 bases, J lost 7 bases, and 15 bases lay in between. Germline V gene data show CDR1 as LGHDT and CDR2 as YNNKEL (reference sequence). Original methodology: The assay estimated nucleated cells by amplifying reference gene primers. Only in-frame clones appear in the TCRdb table, and some are missing; sequencing was by immunoSEQ multiplex PCR. V and J calls and clone size are given by that table; D and trimming were obtained from the DNA. In the table there are about 150,000 clones, 87% of which are singletons.

The chain has TRBV3-1 (or the pseudogene TRBV3-2) and TRBJ2-2; tentatively, D is TRBD2 (7 bases). The source is a woman in her fifties or sixties who had recovered from COVID-19. Sequenced material: PBMCs or T cells enriched from blood (not recorded which). CDR3 region: CASSHPPGEGGELFF. As DNA, the CDR3 is TGTGCCAGCAGCCACCCCCCAGGGGAGGGCGGGGAGCTGTTTTTT.